This T cell receptor (beta chain) was documented in a study of CD8+ T cells in alopecia areata. Treatment here: oral pan-JAK inhibitor, 5-10 mg twice daily. It was from alopecia areata patients that lesional scalp punch biopsies and peripheral blood were collected. This CDR3 contains 10 residues. V lost 2 bases, J lost 11 bases, and 9 bases lay in between. The V gene's germline CDR1 is GTSNPN and CDR2 SVGIG (reference sequence). Extraction and reverse transcription of RNA yielded cDNA as the sequencing template. Data came from immunoSEQ multiplex PCR; TCRdb stores just in-frame clones and leaves some out. Seen here are 100,000 to 120,000 clones, 50% to 65% observed once, and the top ten hold 3% to 4%.

This specimen was CD4+ T cells sorted from blood, taken at week 24, from a patient treated with tofacitinib. The source is a human donor with alopecia areata. This sequence joins TRBV30 and TRBJ1-1; no clear D. Here the CDR3 reads CAWSIQTAFF. CDR3 coding DNA: TGTGCCTGGAGTATCCAAACGGCTTTCTTT.